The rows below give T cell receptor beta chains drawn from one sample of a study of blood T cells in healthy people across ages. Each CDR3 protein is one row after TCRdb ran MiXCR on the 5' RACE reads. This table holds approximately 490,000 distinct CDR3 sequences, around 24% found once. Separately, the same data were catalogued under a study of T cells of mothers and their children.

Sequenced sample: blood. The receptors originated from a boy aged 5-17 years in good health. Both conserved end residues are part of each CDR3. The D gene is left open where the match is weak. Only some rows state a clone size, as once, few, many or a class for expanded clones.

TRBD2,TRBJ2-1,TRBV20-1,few,CSARGGRIYNEQFF,TGCAGTGCTAGAGGCGGGAGGATCTACAATGAGCAGTTCTTC
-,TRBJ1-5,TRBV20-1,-,CSAREQFNQPQHF,TGCAGTGCTAGAGAACAGTTCAATCAGCCCCAGCATTTT
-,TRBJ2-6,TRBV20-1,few,CSASGISGANVLTF,TGCAGTGCTAGCGGGATTTCTGGGGCCAACGTCCTGACTTTC
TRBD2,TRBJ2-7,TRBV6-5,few,CASKIGAAGEYEQYF,TGTGCCAGCAAAATAGGGGCAGCGGGAGAGTACGAGCAGTACTTC
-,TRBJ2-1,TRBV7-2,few,CASYKGEQFF,TGTGCCAGTTATAAGGGTGAGCAGTTCTTC
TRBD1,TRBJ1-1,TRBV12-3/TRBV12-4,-,CASSSRDRHLNTEAFF,TGTGCCAGCAGTAGCCGGGACAGGCACTTGAACACTGAAGCTTTCTTT
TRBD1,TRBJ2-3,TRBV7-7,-,CASSSGGLTDTQYF,TGTGCTAGCAGTTCAGGGGGCCTGACAGATACGCAGTATTTT
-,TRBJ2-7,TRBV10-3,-,CAISESQSHEQYF,TGTGCCATCAGTGAGTCCCAGAGCCACGAGCAGTACTTC
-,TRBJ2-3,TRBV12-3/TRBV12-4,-,CASTSGDPDTQYF,TGTGCCAGCACCTCAGGGGACCCAGATACGCAGTATTTT
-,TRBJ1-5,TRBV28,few,CASSLWGLGSNQPQHF,TGTGCCAGCAGTTTATGGGGCCTGGGGAGCAATCAGCCCCAGCATTTT
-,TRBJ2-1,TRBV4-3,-,CASSPFVSPQTYNEQFF,TGCGCCAGCAGCCCTTTTGTTAGCCCGCAAACCTACAATGAGCAGTTCTTC
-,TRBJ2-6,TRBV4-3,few,CASSLRQSSSGANVLTF,TGCGCCAGCAGCCTCAGACAGTCTAGCTCTGGGGCCAACGTCCTGACTTTC
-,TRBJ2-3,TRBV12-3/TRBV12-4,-,CASSFHPRSDASTDTQYF,TGTGCCAGCAGTTTCCACCCCCGATCGGACGCCTCCACAGATACGCAGTATTTT
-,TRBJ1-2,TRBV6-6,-,CANLYGYTF,TGTGCCAACCTCTATGGCTACACCTTC
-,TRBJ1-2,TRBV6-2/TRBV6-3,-,CAGSQTNYGYTF,TGTGCCGGCAGCCAGACAAACTATGGCTACACCTTC
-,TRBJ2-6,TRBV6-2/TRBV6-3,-,CASSYPHRAGANVLTF,TGTGCCAGCAGTTACCCACACAGGGCTGGGGCCAACGTCCTGACTTTC
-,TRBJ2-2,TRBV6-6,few,CASSYSTTNTGELFF,TGTGCCAGCAGTTACTCGACTACGAACACCGGGGAGCTGTTTTTT
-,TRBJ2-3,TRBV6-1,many,CASSEARGGSDTQYF,TGTGCCAGCAGTGAAGCAAGGGGTGGATCAGATACGCAGTATTTT
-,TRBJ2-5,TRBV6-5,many,CASSTPGKETQYF,TGTGCCAGCAGTACACCTGGGAAAGAGACCCAGTACTTC
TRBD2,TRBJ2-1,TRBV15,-,CATSPGLGLSYNEQFF,TGTGCCACCAGCCCCGGACTAGGTCTTTCCTACAATGAGCAGTTCTTC
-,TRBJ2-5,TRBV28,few,CASSLMTEETQYF,TGTGCCAGCAGTTTGATGACGGAGGAGACCCAGTACTTC
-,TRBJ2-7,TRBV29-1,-,CSVESRETAEQYF,TGCAGCGTTGAGTCCCGGGAGACTGCCGAGCAGTACTTC
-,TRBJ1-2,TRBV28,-,CASSFPLRGDYGYTF,TGTGCCAGCAGTTTCCCGTTGAGGGGAGACTATGGCTACACCTTC
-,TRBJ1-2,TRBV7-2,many,CASSFTPPAGGYGYTF,TGTGCCAGCAGCTTCACCCCACCGGCGGGTGGGTATGGCTACACCTTC
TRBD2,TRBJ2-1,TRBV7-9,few,CASSAKRRGGHNEQFF,TGTGCCAGCAGCGCCAAGAGGCGGGGGGGCCACAATGAGCAGTTCTTC
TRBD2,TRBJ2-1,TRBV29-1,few,CSVGGTSGSNEQFF,TGCAGCGTTGGGGGGACTAGCGGGAGCAATGAGCAGTTCTTC
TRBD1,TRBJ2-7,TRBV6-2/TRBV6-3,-,CASKSRDRGRTYEQYF,TGTGCCAGTAAGTCCCGGGACAGGGGCCGGACCTACGAGCAGTACTTC
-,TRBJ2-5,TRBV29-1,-,CSVDRETQYF,TGCAGCGTTGATCGAGAGACCCAGTACTTC
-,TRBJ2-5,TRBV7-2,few,CASSPTSFPKETQYF,TGTGCCAGCAGCCCGACTAGTTTCCCTAAAGAGACCCAGTACTTC
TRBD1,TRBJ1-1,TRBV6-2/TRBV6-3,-,CASTQGLDTEAFF,TGTGCCAGCACACAGGGGTTGGATACTGAAGCTTTCTTT
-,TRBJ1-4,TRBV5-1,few,CASSTSTVNNEKLFF,TGCGCCAGCAGTACGAGCACGGTGAATAATGAAAAACTGTTTTTT
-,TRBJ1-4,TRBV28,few,CASSQTGEGDEKLFF,TGTGCCAGCAGTCAAACGGGGGAGGGAGATGAAAAACTGTTTTTT
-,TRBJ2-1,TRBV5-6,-,CASSSPRPEQFF,TGTGCCAGCAGCTCCCCCCGACCCGAGCAGTTCTTC
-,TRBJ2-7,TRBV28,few,CASSTALGSATYEQYF,TGTGCCAGCAGTACCGCTTTAGGGAGCGCTACCTACGAGCAGTACTTC
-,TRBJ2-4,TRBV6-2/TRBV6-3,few,CASEGSQNIQYF,TGTGCCAGCGAAGGGAGTCAAAACATTCAGTACTTC
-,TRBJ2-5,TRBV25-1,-,CASSEGRAPSETQYF,TGTGCCAGCAGTGAAGGCCGGGCGCCGTCAGAGACCCAGTACTTC
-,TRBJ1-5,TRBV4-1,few,CASSQDPADPMPQHF,TGCGCCAGCAGCCAAGATCCGGCGGACCCGATGCCCCAGCATTTT
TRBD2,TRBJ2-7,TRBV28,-,CASSLIIAGVGEQYF,TGTGCCAGCAGTTTAATAATAGCGGGAGTGGGCGAGCAGTACTTC
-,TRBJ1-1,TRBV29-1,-,CSVGGVNTEAFF,TGTTCCGTAGGGGGTGTGAACACTGAAGCTTTCTTT
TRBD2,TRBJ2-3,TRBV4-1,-,CASSLIAGAGTDTQYF,TGCGCCAGCAGCTTAATAGCGGGAGCGGGCACAGATACGCAGTATTTT
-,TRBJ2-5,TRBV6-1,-,CASSATVQETQYF,TGTGCCAGCAGTGCCACAGTACAAGAGACCCAGTACTTC
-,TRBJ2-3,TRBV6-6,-,CASRTAPSTDTQYF,TGTGCCAGCAGGACTGCCCCTAGCACAGATACGCAGTATTTT
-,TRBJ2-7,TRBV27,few,CASSLSTTGNPYEQYF,TGTGCCAGCAGTTTAAGTACAACAGGGAACCCCTACGAGCAGTACTTC
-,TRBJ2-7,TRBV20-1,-,CSASGELVSSYEQYF,TGCAGTGCTTCAGGCGAGCTAGTCAGCTCCTACGAGCAGTACTTC
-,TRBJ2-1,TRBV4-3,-,CASSQDNRVSYNEQFF,TGCGCCAGCAGCCAGGATAACAGGGTTTCCTACAATGAGCAGTTCTTC
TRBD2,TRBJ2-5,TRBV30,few,CAWTRNLAGSTVETQYF,TGTGCCTGGACACGAAATTTAGCGGGGAGTACGGTGGAGACCCAGTACTTC
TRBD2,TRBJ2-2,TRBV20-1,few,CSAPGLATGELFF,TGCAGTGCCCCTGGACTAGCGACCGGGGAGCTGTTTTTT
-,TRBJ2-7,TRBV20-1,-,CSARERDRPPYEQYF,TGCAGTGCTAGAGAGAGGGATCGACCACCCTACGAGCAGTACTTC
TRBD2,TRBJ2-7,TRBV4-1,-,CASSQDTNLADLSYEQYF,TGCGCCAGCAGCCAAGATACGAATCTAGCGGACCTCTCCTACGAGCAGTACTTC
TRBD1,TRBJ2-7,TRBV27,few,CASSSLVFGQGAYEQYF,TGTGCCAGCAGTTCTCTTGTGTTTGGACAGGGGGCTTACGAGCAGTACTTC
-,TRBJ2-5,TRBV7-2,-,CASSLIRVQETQYF,TGTGCCAGCAGCTTGATCAGGGTACAAGAGACCCAGTACTTC
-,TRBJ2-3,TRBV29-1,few,CSVLSQSGSIPF,TGCAGCGTTCTATCTCAGTCAGGCTCGATCCCTTTT
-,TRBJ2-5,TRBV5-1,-,CASSNQGGEETQYF,TGCGCCAGCAGCAACCAAGGGGGAGAAGAGACCCAGTACTTC
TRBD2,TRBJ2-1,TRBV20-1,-,CSVSGTSGYNEQFF,TGCAGTGTGTCCGGGACTAGCGGTTACAATGAGCAGTTCTTC
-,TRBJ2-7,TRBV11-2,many,CASSRFQSSYEQYF,TGTGCCAGCAGCCGGTTTCAGAGCTCCTACGAGCAGTACTTC
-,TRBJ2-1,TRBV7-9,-,CASSLVGGQFF,TGTGCCAGCAGCTTAGTGGGGGGGCAGTTCTTC
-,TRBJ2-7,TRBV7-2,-,CASSLMGHQSEQYF,TGTGCCAGCAGCCTCATGGGGCACCAATCCGAGCAGTACTTC
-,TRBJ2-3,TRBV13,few,CASSLRASSGTDTQYF,TGTGCCAGCAGCTTAAGGGCTAGCTCTGGGACAGATACGCAGTATTTT